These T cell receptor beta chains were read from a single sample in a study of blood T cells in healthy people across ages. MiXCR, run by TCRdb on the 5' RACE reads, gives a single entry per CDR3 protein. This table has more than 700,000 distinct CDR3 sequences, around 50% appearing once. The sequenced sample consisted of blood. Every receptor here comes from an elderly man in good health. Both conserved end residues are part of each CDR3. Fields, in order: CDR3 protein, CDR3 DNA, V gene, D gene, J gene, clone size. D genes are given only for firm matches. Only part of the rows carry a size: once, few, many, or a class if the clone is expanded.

CDR3: CASSVAGSGSWNEQFF
DNA: TGTGCCAGCAGCGTAGCCGGTAGCGGGAGTTGGAATGAGCAGTTCTTC
V: TRBV9
D: TRBD2
J: TRBJ2-1
size: few

CDR3: CASSLVDGTTYNEQFF
DNA: TGTGCCAGCAGCTTAGTCGATGGGACTACCTACAATGAGCAGTTCTTC
V: TRBV7-2
D: TRBD2
J: TRBJ2-1
size: NA

CDR3: CASGTAYATNYGYTF
DNA: TGTGCCAGCGGGACAGCCTACGCCACTAACTATGGCTACACCTTC
V: TRBV2
D: TRBD1
J: TRBJ1-2
size: many

CDR3: CASSYPRIGRDTQYF
DNA: TGTGCCAGCAGTTACCCAAGGATAGGGCGGGATACGCAGTATTTT
V: TRBV6-6
D: NA
J: TRBJ2-3
size: many

CDR3: CASSYDRVDTQYF
DNA: TGTGCCAGCAGTTATGATAGAGTCGACACGCAGTATTTT
V: TRBV7-2
D: NA
J: TRBJ2-3
size: NA

CDR3: CATSRVVGQGIYNEQFF
DNA: TGTGCCACCAGCAGAGTAGTAGGACAGGGTATCTACAATGAGCAGTTCTTC
V: TRBV15
D: TRBD1
J: TRBJ2-1
size: NA

CDR3: CSASPGQFVYEQYF
DNA: TGCAGTGCTTCACCGGGACAGTTTGTCTACGAGCAGTACTTC
V: TRBV20-1
D: TRBD1
J: TRBJ2-7
size: NA

CDR3: CASSPGGSSNEKLFF
DNA: TGTGCCAGCAGTCCCGGAGGTAGTTCTAATGAAAAACTGTTTTTT
V: TRBV7-9
D: NA
J: TRBJ1-4
size: once

CDR3: CSASPGTGVSAFF
DNA: TGCAGTGCCAGTCCCGGGACAGGGGTGAGTGCTTTCTTT
V: TRBV20-1
D: TRBD1
J: TRBJ1-1
size: NA

CDR3: CASSLEGLREQYF
DNA: TGCGCCAGCAGCTTGGAAGGATTGCGCGAGCAGTACTTC
V: TRBV5-1
D: NA
J: TRBJ2-7
size: few

CDR3: CSAPPGINEKLFF
DNA: TGCAGTGCTCCACCGGGCATCAATGAAAAACTGTTTTTT
V: TRBV20-1
D: NA
J: TRBJ1-4
size: few

CDR3: CASSSRTSGNEQFF
DNA: TGCGCCAGCAGCTCGAGGACTAGCGGAAATGAGCAGTTCTTC
V: TRBV5-1
D: TRBD2
J: TRBJ2-1
size: NA

CDR3: CASSSPLGPGLYGYTF
DNA: TGTGCCAGCAGTAGTCCCCTCGGCCCAGGCCTCTATGGCTACACCTTC
V: TRBV25-1
D: NA
J: TRBJ1-2
size: NA

CDR3: CASNLPGLDYEQYF
DNA: TGTGCCAGCAATCTCCCGGGACTAGACTACGAGCAGTACTTC
V: TRBV28
D: TRBD2
J: TRBJ2-7
size: NA

CDR3: CSAPGQVEGEAFF
DNA: TGCAGTGCTCCGGGGCAGGTTGAGGGTGAAGCTTTCTTT
V: TRBV20-1
D: NA
J: TRBJ1-1
size: NA

CDR3: CSAEGASGRQYEQYF
DNA: TGCAGTGCTGAGGGAGCTAGCGGGAGACAATACGAGCAGTACTTC
V: TRBV20-1
D: TRBD2
J: TRBJ2-7
size: NA

CDR3: CATRGTRTRSGANVLTF
DNA: TGTGCCACCAGAGGGACTAGGACTCGCTCTGGGGCCAACGTCCTGACTTTC
V: TRBV15
D: TRBD2
J: TRBJ2-6
size: NA

CDR3: CSVHGGKGVGNEQFF
DNA: TGCAGCGTTCACGGGGGGAAGGGAGTGGGCAATGAGCAGTTCTTC
V: TRBV29-1
D: TRBD2
J: TRBJ2-1
size: NA

CDR3: CASSRLAGVGDNEQFF
DNA: TGTGCCAGCAGCAGACTAGCGGGAGTCGGAGACAATGAGCAGTTCTTC
V: TRBV7-2
D: TRBD2
J: TRBJ2-1
size: NA

CDR3: CASRSDRYEQYF
DNA: TGTGCCAGCAGAAGTGACAGGTACGAGCAGTACTTC
V: TRBV11-2
D: NA
J: TRBJ2-7
size: few

CDR3: CASSLEGQGGTGELFF
DNA: TGCGCCAGCAGCTTGGAGGGACAGGGTGGCACCGGGGAGCTGTTTTTT
V: TRBV5-1
D: TRBD1
J: TRBJ2-2
size: NA

CDR3: CATSDVAGAHSYNEQFF
DNA: TGTGCCACCAGTGACGTAGCGGGAGCCCACTCCTACAATGAGCAGTTCTTC
V: TRBV24-1
D: TRBD2
J: TRBJ2-1
size: NA

CDR3: CAISPTLTAVYGYTF
DNA: TGTGCCATCAGCCCAACTTTGACGGCAGTATATGGCTACACCTTC
V: TRBV10-3
D: NA
J: TRBJ1-2
size: few

CDR3: CASNRLADFGNEQFF
DNA: TGTGCCAGCAACAGACTAGCGGACTTTGGAAATGAGCAGTTCTTC
V: TRBV6-2/TRBV6-3
D: TRBD2
J: TRBJ2-1
size: NA

CDR3: CASSLSIGSPYEQYF
DNA: TGCGCCAGCAGCTTATCGATCGGGAGTCCCTACGAGCAGTACTTC
V: TRBV5-1
D: NA
J: TRBJ2-7
size: NA

CDR3: CASSQARGYTF
DNA: TGTGCCAGCAGCCAGGCGCGTGGCTACACCTTC
V: TRBV6-2/TRBV6-3
D: NA
J: TRBJ1-2
size: NA

CDR3: CSVGSGRGDEQYF
DNA: TGCAGCGTTGGATCCGGGAGAGGAGACGAGCAGTACTTC
V: TRBV29-1
D: NA
J: TRBJ2-7
size: many

CDR3: CASSFSGGEQFF
DNA: TGTGCCAGCAGTTTTTCAGGGGGTGAGCAGTTCTTC
V: TRBV12-3/TRBV12-4
D: TRBD1
J: TRBJ2-1
size: NA

CDR3: CSARGQGSGEQYF
DNA: TGCAGTGCTAGGGGCCAAGGTTCAGGCGAGCAGTACTTC
V: TRBV20-1
D: NA
J: TRBJ2-7
size: NA

CDR3: CSVGQGESSETQYF
DNA: TGCAGCGTTGGTCAGGGGGAGTCCTCAGAGACCCAGTACTTC
V: TRBV29-1
D: TRBD1
J: TRBJ2-5
size: NA

CDR3: CVSTTGISYEQYF
DNA: TGTGTCAGCACGACAGGGATTTCCTACGAGCAGTACTTC
V: TRBV28
D: TRBD1
J: TRBJ2-7
size: NA

CDR3: CASSLGRGGRAGALYNEQFF
DNA: TGCGCCAGCAGCTTGGGCAGGGGCGGTCGAGCGGGAGCCCTGTACAATGAGCAGTTCTTC
V: TRBV5-1
D: TRBD2
J: TRBJ2-1
size: few

CDR3: CASSLSIRGERLYEQYF
DNA: TGTGCCAGCAGTTTATCGATCCGTGGGGAGCGGCTTTACGAGCAGTACTTC
V: TRBV27
D: NA
J: TRBJ2-7
size: NA

CDR3: CASSLKGGNEQFF
DNA: TGTGCCAGCAGTTTAAAGGGAGGGAATGAGCAGTTCTTC
V: TRBV12-3/TRBV12-4
D: TRBD2
J: TRBJ2-1
size: few

CDR3: CSARETEDSNQPQHF
DNA: TGCAGTGCTAGAGAGACAGAGGATAGCAATCAGCCCCAGCATTTT
V: TRBV20-1
D: NA
J: TRBJ1-5
size: NA

CDR3: CASRPTSGIWIQYF
DNA: TGTGCCAGCAGACCAACTAGCGGAATTTGGATTCAGTACTTC
V: TRBV6-2/TRBV6-3
D: TRBD2
J: TRBJ2-4
size: few

CDR3: CASRLLQDGYTF
DNA: TGTGCCAGCAGACTCTTACAGGATGGCTACACCTTC
V: TRBV6-6
D: NA
J: TRBJ1-2
size: few

CDR3: CATSRDTSSNEQFF
DNA: TGTGCCACCAGCAGAGATACTAGCAGTAATGAGCAGTTCTTC
V: TRBV15
D: NA
J: TRBJ2-1
size: NA

CDR3: CASSVEVGATNEKLFF
DNA: TGTGCCAGCAGCGTAGAAGTAGGTGCAACTAATGAAAAACTGTTTTTT
V: TRBV9
D: NA
J: TRBJ1-4
size: NA

CDR3: CSARSGTAPYEQYF
DNA: TGCAGTGCTAGGTCCGGAACAGCACCCTACGAGCAGTACTTC
V: TRBV20-1
D: NA
J: TRBJ2-7
size: few

CDR3: CASGLGSYNEQFF
DNA: TGCGCCAGCGGACTAGGGTCCTACAATGAGCAGTTCTTC
V: TRBV10-2
D: TRBD2
J: TRBJ2-1
size: NA

CDR3: CASSLLGGPEGEAFF
DNA: TGTGCCAGCAGTCTATTGGGAGGGCCTGAGGGAGAAGCTTTCTTT
V: TRBV27
D: NA
J: TRBJ1-1
size: NA

CDR3: CASSFVASGTGLHNEQFF
DNA: TGTGCCAGCAGTTTCGTCGCGTCCGGGACAGGGCTACACAATGAGCAGTTCTTC
V: TRBV28
D: TRBD1
J: TRBJ2-1
size: few

CDR3: CASSLMGNEQFF
DNA: TGCGCCAGCAGCTTGATGGGGAATGAGCAGTTCTTC
V: TRBV5-1
D: NA
J: TRBJ2-1
size: many

CDR3: CASSLTRPTSNIPTTQETQYF
DNA: TGTGCCAGCAGCCTGACCCGGCCGACTTCCAACATACCTACTACTCAAGAGACCCAGTACTTC
V: TRBV7-8
D: NA
J: TRBJ2-5
size: NA

CDR3: CASSSRSGQGYEQYF
DNA: TGTGCCAGCAGTTCACGATCGGGACAGGGCTACGAGCAGTACTTC
V: TRBV6-1
D: TRBD1
J: TRBJ2-7
size: few

CDR3: CASSPDPNEQYF
DNA: TGTGCCAGCAGCCCGGACCCGAACGAGCAGTACTTC
V: TRBV7-2
D: NA
J: TRBJ2-7
size: NA

CDR3: CASSGQGQRNTGELFF
DNA: TGTGCCAGCAGTGGACAAGGACAGAGGAACACCGGGGAGCTGTTTTTT
V: TRBV2
D: NA
J: TRBJ2-2
size: NA

CDR3: CSATGLGGETQYF
DNA: TGCAGTGCTACTGGACTAGGGGGAGAGACCCAGTACTTC
V: TRBV20-1
D: NA
J: TRBJ2-5
size: few

CDR3: CASSEQGWAEGYTF
DNA: TGTGCCAGCAGTGAACAGGGTTGGGCGGAGGGCTACACCTTC
V: TRBV12-3/TRBV12-4
D: NA
J: TRBJ1-2
size: NA

CDR3: CSARGSSGSNGYTF
DNA: TGCAGTGCTAGAGGAAGCTCAGGGTCTAATGGCTACACCTTC
V: TRBV20-1
D: NA
J: TRBJ1-2
size: few

CDR3: CSARGDRFPYEQYF
DNA: TGCAGTGCTAGAGGGGACAGGTTTCCCTACGAGCAGTACTTC
V: TRBV20-1
D: TRBD1
J: TRBJ2-7
size: NA

CDR3: CASSRLAGGGDEQFF
DNA: TGTGCCAGCAGCAGACTAGCGGGAGGAGGTGATGAGCAGTTCTTC
V: TRBV9
D: TRBD2
J: TRBJ2-1
size: many

CDR3: CASSPRTSGRAQDNEQFF
DNA: TGCGCCAGCAGCCCTCGGACTAGCGGGAGGGCCCAAGACAATGAGCAGTTCTTC
V: TRBV4-1
D: TRBD2
J: TRBJ2-1
size: NA